These 23 T cell receptor beta chains were all obtained from the same sample, sequenced in a study of beta chain features in type 1 diabetes. Sequencing targeted expressed TCRB transcripts, as all isolated RNA had been reverse transcribed. Some clones are missing from TCRdb's copy, which holds only in-frame ones; the method was immunoSEQ multiplex PCR. The table has about 260,000 clones, roughly two thirds seen once. Sequencing was done on a sample of naive CD4+ T cells from blood. The receptors derive from a man aged 30 to 45 in good health.

The chain employs TRBV25-1 and TRBJ2-7; perhaps TRBD2 as D (5 bases). The CDR3 is made up of 15 amino acids. Per the germline V gene, CDR1 is MGHDK and CDR2 is SYGVNS. V was pared by 0 bases and J by 0 bases, with 9 bases between. The CDR3 is CASSEYTGSSYEQYF. CDR3 in DNA: TGTGCCAGCAGTGAATATACGGGGAGCTCCTACGAGCAGTACTTC.

The chain employs TRBV7-2 and TRBJ2-7; possibly TRBD2 for D (6 bases). CDR3 length: 14 residues. Deletions cut 5 bases from V and 11 bases from J, with 22 bases between. Germline V gene sequence: CDR1 SGHTA, CDR2 FQGNSA. CDR3 sequence reads: CASSPPGVKLVEYF. DNA for the CDR3: TGTGCCAGCAGCCCACCGGGAGTCAAACTGGTGGAGTACTTC. Supplemented by reference TRBV7-2 and TRBJ2-7, the full variable domain reads GAGVSQSPSNKVTEKGKDVELRCDPISGHTALYWYRQSLGQGLEFLIYFQGNSAPDKSGLPSDRFSAERTGGSVSTLTIQRTQQEDSAVYLCASSPPGVKLVEYFGPGTRLTVT.

The V call is TRBV2, the J call TRBJ2-1; either TRBD1 or TRBD2 may supply D (5 bases each). Germline values: CDR1 SNHLY, CDR2 FYNNEI. Trimming removed 7 bases at V and 2 bases at J, with 15 bases between. This CDR3 comprises 15 residues. CDR3 sequence (DNA): TGTGCCAGCACCGGGGCCGGTGGGCCCTACAATGAGCAGTTCTTC. It translates to CASTGAGGPYNEQFF.

The genes are TRBV14 and TRBJ2-1, with D uncertain. Trimming pared 4 bases from V and 5 bases from J, leaving 15 bases between. Germline-derived CDR1 and CDR2 are SGHDN and FVKESK. The CDR3 covers 15 residues. The DNA for the CDR3 is TGTGCCAGCAGCCCGCCGGGCCAGATAAACAATGAGCAGTTCTTC. Protein: CASSPPGQINNEQFF.

This rearrangement joins TRBV4-1 to TRBJ2-7; D call uncertain. V was clipped by 0 bases and J by 0 bases, with 9 bases between them. The CDR3 spans 15 residues. Germline assignment: CDR1 MGHRA and CDR2 YSYEKL. The CDR3 sequence: CASSQDATSSYEQYF. Written as DNA, the CDR3 is TGCGCCAGCAGCCAAGATGCAACCAGCTCCTACGAGCAGTACTTC.

Turning to this clone: Other DNA sequences in this specimen translate into the identical CDR3. This chain links TRBV30 with TRBJ2-1; D is undetermined. Germline V CDR1 and CDR2: GTSNPN, SVGIG (reference sequence). Trimming shortened V by 2 bases and J by 0 bases, and 5 bases separated the two germline ends. This CDR3 is built from 13 residues. DNA for the CDR3: TGTGCCTGGAGTCGGAGCTCCTACAATGAGCAGTTCTTC. Translated, it gives CAWSRSSYNEQFF.

As to this clone: This sample also contains other DNA sequences that code for the same CDR3. The rearrangement joins TRBV4-3 to TRBJ2-1, with a tentative D call TRBD2 (6 bases). The germline V and J ends were trimmed by 0 bases and 7 bases, with 10 bases remaining between them. CDR1 LGHNA and CDR2 YSLEER come from the germline V gene. This CDR3 has 14 residues. The CDR3 loop reads CASSQDTGRNEQFF. Written as DNA, the CDR3 is TGCGCCAGCAGCCAAGATACGGGGAGGAATGAGCAGTTCTTC.

The chain uses TRBV2 and TRBJ2-3; 7 bases agree with TRBD2. Losses at the gene ends were 10 bases for V and 3 bases for J; bases not matched to a gene: 10. CDR3 size: 14 residues. The germline V gene encodes CDR1 SNHLY and CDR2 FYNNEI. The CDR3 DNA follows: TGTGCCACTGCGACTAGCCGTGGAACAGATACGCAGTATTTT. Protein: CATATSRGTDTQYF. Drawing the rest from reference TRBV2 and TRBJ2-3, the complete variable domain is EPEVTQTPSHQVTQMGQEVILRCVPISNHLYFYWYRQILGQKVEFLVSFYNNEISEKSEIFDDQFSVERPDGSNFTLKIRSTKLEDSAMYFCATATSRGTDTQYFGPGTRLTVL.

V and J are TRBV14 and TRBJ2-1; D not certain. Germline CDR1 is SGHDN and CDR2 is FVKESK. Trimming shortened V by 4 bases and J by 7 bases, and 5 bases separated the two germline ends. The CDR3 contains 11 residues. In DNA form, the CDR3 reads TGTGCCAGCAGCCTGTCAAATGAGCAGTTCTTC. Its translation is CASSLSNEQFF.

The sample holds a few counts of this clone. This sequence joins TRBV11-2 and TRBJ2-7; D uncertain. The V gene lost 4 bases and the J gene lost 3 bases, with 4 bases spanning the gap. The germline gives CDR1 SGHAT, CDR2 FQNNGV. The CDR3 contains 11 residues. This CDR3 reads CASSYHYEQYF. The CDR3, as DNA: TGTGCCAGCAGCTATCACTACGAGCAGTACTTC. Full variable domain (remainder filled in from reference TRBV11-2 and TRBJ2-7): EAGVAQSPRYKIIEKRQSVAFWCNPISGHATLYWYQQILGQGPKLLIQFQNNGVVDDSQLPKDRFSAERLKGVDSTLKIQPAKLEDSAVYLCASSYHYEQYFGPGTRLTVT.

This chain joins TRBV9 and TRBJ1-2; TRBD1 agrees at 9 bases. The length of the CDR3 is 13 residues. The V gene's germline CDR1 is SGDLS and CDR2 YYNGEE. The V gene end was trimmed by 3 bases and the J gene end by 8 bases; junction bases not matched to a gene: 5. This chain's CDR3 is CASSGDRAVGYTF. The CDR3 DNA reads as TGTGCCAGCAGCGGGGACAGGGCGGTCGGCTACACCTTC.

V usage is TRBV2 and J usage is TRBJ2-6; no reliable D call. The CDR3 loop spans 15 amino acids. The ends were cut back, 7 bases at V and 4 bases at J, with 14 bases in the middle. Germline assignment: CDR1 SNHLY and CDR2 FYNNEI. The CDR3 DNA sequence: TGTGCCAGCACTGTAAGAAATTTGGGGGCCAACGTCCTGACTTTC. Protein product: CASTVRNLGANVLTF.

This chain connects TRBV15 to TRBJ2-7, with 8 positions matching TRBD2. This CDR3 spans 15 amino acids. V lost 6 bases to trimming and J lost 4 bases; unmatched junction nucleotides: 11. The V gene's germline CDR1 is LNHNV and CDR2 YYDKDF (reference sequence). The CDR3 region is CATSLSGGEDYEQYF. DNA of the CDR3: TGTGCCACCAGTCTCTCCGGGGGGGAAGATTACGAGCAGTACTTC.

This clone came up once. CDR3 residues: CAIAPLQQETQYF. The DNA for the CDR3 is TGTGCCATAGCCCCTCTTCAACAAGAGACCCAGTACTTC. The rearrangement joins TRBV10-3 to TRBJ2-5; D call uncertain. CDR1 is ENHRY, CDR2 SYGVKD, per germline. The V and J ends lost 9 bases and 2 bases respectively, with 13 bases between them. The CDR3 has 13 amino acids.

The genes are TRBV14 and TRBJ1-2; 7 nucleotides line up with TRBD1. Germline V gene sequence: CDR1 SGHDN, CDR2 FVKESK. CDR3 size: 15 residues. Trimming cost V 1 base and J 6 bases; bases outside gene matches: 8. The CDR3 DNA reads TGTGCCAGCAGCCAAGGAGGGGGCTCCCTCCATGGCTACACCTTC. This sequence encodes CASSQGGGSLHGYTF.

This clone has more than one count but fewer than ten. The gene calls are TRBV10-3 and TRBJ2-5; no firm D call. Germline CDR1 and CDR2: ENHRY and SYGVKD. The CDR3 consists of 12 residues. The germline V and J ends were trimmed by 6 bases and 1 base, with 6 bases remaining between them. The CDR3 region is CAIRTSQETQYF. In DNA, the CDR3 is TGTGCCATCAGAACCTCCCAAGAGACCCAGTACTTC.

V usage is TRBV5-4 and J usage is TRBJ2-1; D possibly corresponds to TRBD1 (6 bases). This CDR3 region has 15 residues. Germline CDR1 and CDR2: SGHNT and YYREEE (reference sequence). The V end was cut by 4 bases, the J end by 3 bases, with 14 bases between. CDR3 DNA: TGTGCCAGCAGCCGCACAGGGAATAGCTACAATGAGCAGTTCTTC. The encoded protein is CASSRTGNSYNEQFF.

The V call is TRBV9, the J call TRBJ2-2; maybe TRBD1 (6 bases). The CDR3 is made up of 16 amino acids. V was pared by 4 bases and J by 0 bases, with 13 bases between. The germline CDR1 and CDR2 sequences are SGDLS and YYNGEE. The CDR3 is CASSPGQFANTGELFF. Written as DNA, the CDR3 is TGTGCCAGCAGCCCCGGACAGTTCGCGAACACCGGGGAGCTGTTTTTT. The entire variable domain, with the rest obtained from reference TRBV9 and TRBJ2-2, is as follows: DSGVTQTPKHLITATGQRVTLRCSPRSGDLSVYWYQQSLDQGLQFLIQYYNGEERAKGNILERFSAQQFPDLHSELNLSSLELGDSALYFCASSPGQFANTGELFFGEGSRLTVL.

CDR3 amino acids: CASSPDRGGTDTQYF. The DNA of the CDR3 is TGTGCCAGCAGCCCCGACCGCGGGGGCACAGATACGCAGTATTTT. This sequence joins TRBV9 and TRBJ2-3; TRBD2 might be the D (6 bases). The CDR3 contains 15 residues. V lost 4 bases and J 1 base, leaving 13 bases between the germline ends. Germline V gives CDR1 SGDLS, CDR2 YYNGEE.

This chain joins TRBV5-6 and TRBJ2-2; no clear D gene. The CDR3 sequence is 15 residues long. Trimming took off 4 bases at V and 1 base at J, with 11 bases between the two ends. Germline CDR1 SGHDT, CDR2 YYEEEE. CDR3 protein: CASSPDNWNTGELFF. The CDR3, as DNA: TGTGCCAGCAGCCCTGACAACTGGAACACCGGGGAGCTGTTTTTT.

The count of this clone is one. V is TRBV30 and J is TRBJ1-5, with 7 bases matching TRBD1. CDR1 and CDR2 from the germline V gene are GTSNPN and SVGIG (reference sequence). V gave up 3 bases and J gave up 3 bases; unmatched junction bases: 8. CDR3 size: 15 residues. Written as DNA, the CDR3 is TGTGCCTGGAGCCCATTACAGGGGATCAATCAGCCCCAGCATTTT. Translated: CAWSPLQGINQPQHF.

This chain links TRBV29-1 with TRBJ1-1; no definite D call. The V end was cut by 4 bases, the J end by 2 bases, with 17 bases between. CDR1 and CDR2 (germline): SQVTM, ANQGSEA. This CDR3 spans 15 amino acids. The CDR3 sequence is CSVGNPRLSNTEAFF. CDR3 in DNA: TGCAGCGTTGGCAACCCGCGTCTCAGTAACACTGAAGCTTTCTTT. Looking up the rest from reference TRBV29-1 and TRBJ1-1 gives the full variable domain: SAVISQKPSRDICQRGTSLTIQCQVDSQVTMMFWYRQQPGQSLTLIATANQGSEATYESGFVIDKFPISRPNLTFSTLTVSNMSPEDSSIYLCSVGNPRLSNTEAFFGQGTRLTVV.

This chain links TRBV12-5 with TRBJ1-1; tentatively, D is TRBD1 (5 bases). The V gene's germline CDR1 is LGHNT and CDR2 FRNRAP. This CDR3 is 15 amino acids long. The V and J ends lost 1 base and 5 bases respectively, with 14 bases between them. CDR3 in amino acids: CASGLDRKGNTEAFF. Written as DNA, the CDR3 is TGTGCTAGTGGTTTGGACAGGAAGGGAAATACTGAAGCTTTCTTT.